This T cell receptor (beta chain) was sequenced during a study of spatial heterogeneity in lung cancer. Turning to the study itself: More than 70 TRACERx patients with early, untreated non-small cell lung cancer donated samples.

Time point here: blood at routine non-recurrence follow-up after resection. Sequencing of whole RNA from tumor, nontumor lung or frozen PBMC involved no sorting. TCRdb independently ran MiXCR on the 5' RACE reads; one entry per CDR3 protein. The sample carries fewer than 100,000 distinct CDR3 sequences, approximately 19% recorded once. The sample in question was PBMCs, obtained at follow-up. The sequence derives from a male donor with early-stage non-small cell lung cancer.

The CDR3 is CASSWGLGLQIYEQYF. CDR3 sequence (DNA): TGTGCCAGCAGCTGGGGACTGGGACTTCAAATTTACGAGCAGTACTTC. V gene TRBV14 combines with J gene TRBJ2-7, with D tentatively TRBD2 (6 bases). The CDR3 is 16 residues long. Trimming removed 5 bases at V and 4 bases at J, with 21 bases between. Germline V gene sequence: CDR1 SGHDN, CDR2 FVKESK.